What follows are 28 T cell receptor beta chains derived from one specimen sequenced in a study of brain metastases from non-small cell lung cancer. The method was immunoSEQ multiplex PCR; TCRdb's version includes in-frame clones alone and lacks a portion of them. The data contain approximately 2,600 clones, over 85% of them seen just once; the ten biggest clones take up more than 3%. The source material was primary lung tumor tissue. These receptors came from a donor at least 40 years old with non-small cell lung cancer.

The count of this clone is one. V and J are TRBV3-1 (or the pseudogene TRBV3-2) and TRBJ1-5; D ambiguous. Trimming took off 1 base at V and 2 bases at J, with 15 bases between the two ends. From germline, CDR1 is LGHDT and CDR2 YNNKEL (reference sequence). CDR3 size: 17 residues. The CDR3 region has the DNA TGTGCCAGCAGCCAAGGGGTCCCTGGGGAGGGCAATCAGCCCCAGCATTTT. Its protein product is CASSQGVPGEGNQPQHF.

The chain couples TRBV5-4 to TRBJ2-3; D is unresolved. The CDR3 extends over 13 amino acids. V lost 0 bases, J lost 4 bases, and 6 bases lay in between. Germline CDR1 reads SGHNT; CDR2 reads YYREEE (reference sequence). CDR3 region: CASSLEVSDTQYF. The CDR3 DNA follows: TGTGCCAGCAGCTTGGAGGTCTCAGATACGCAGTATTTT.

V is TRBV5-4 and J is TRBJ2-7; TRBD2 agrees at 7 bases. V lost 4 bases, J lost 8 bases, and 12 bases stayed unmatched. The CDR3 spans 14 residues. Germline-derived CDR1 and CDR2 are SGHNT and YYREEE (reference sequence). CDR3 nucleotides: TGTGCCAGCAGCCCCCGGGGAGGGAGGAACAAGCAGTACTTC. Amino acid sequence: CASSPRGGRNKQYF.

This clone was seen only once. The chain is built from TRBV2 and TRBJ2-7; no clear D. This CDR3 has 13 residues. V shed 8 bases and J shed 0 bases, with 11 bases lying between them. Looked up from germline, CDR1 is SNHLY and CDR2 is FYNNEI. CDR3 residues: CASETPTSYEQYF. The CDR3 DNA reads TGTGCCAGCGAAACACCTACCTCCTACGAGCAGTACTTC. Combining the CDR3 with reference TRBV2 and TRBJ2-7 gives the whole variable domain EPEVTQTPSHQVTQMGQEVILRCVPISNHLYFYWYRQILGQKVEFLVSFYNNEISEKSEIFDDQFSVERPDGSNFTLKIRSTKLEDSAMYFCASETPTSYEQYFGPGTRLTVT.

The chain combines TRBV6-5 with TRBJ1-3; no clear D. Trimming took off 2 bases at V and 8 bases at J, with 4 bases between the two ends. Germline CDR1 is MNHEY and CDR2 is SVGAGI. The CDR3 spans 11 residues. CDR3 DNA sequence: TGTGCCAGCAGTTACCTAGACACCATATATTTT. Translated, it gives CASSYLDTIYF.

The CDR3: CASTPTGLPRREQYF. In DNA, the CDR3 is TGTGCCAGCACCCCCACAGGCCTCCCCCGGAGGGAGCAGTACTTC. The rearrangement joins TRBV7-8 to TRBJ2-7; the D gene could be TRBD1 or TRBD2 (5 bases each). The CDR3 is 15 amino acids. Trimming took 7 bases from V and 7 from J, leaving 23 bases between them. Germline V gene lookup returns CDR1 SGHVS and CDR2 FQNEAQ.

In this sample, this clone turned up once. The V and J genes are TRBV7-3 and TRBJ1-6, with unresolved D. V shed 3 bases and J shed 4 bases, with 4 bases lying between them. Germline CDR1 SGHTA, CDR2 FQGTGA. The CDR3 covers 13 residues. The CDR3 DNA reads TGTGCCAGCAGCTTCACGTATAATTCACCCCTCCACTTT. Its protein product is CASSFTYNSPLHF.

The chain is built from TRBV30 and TRBJ1-6; tentative D call: TRBD1 (5 bases). This CDR3 has 13 residues. V was pared by 5 bases and J by 6 bases, with 11 bases between. CDR1 and CDR2 from the germline V gene are GTSNPN and SVGIG (reference sequence). In DNA, the CDR3 is TGTGCCTGGTCGACAGAGTTTAATTCACCCCTCCACTTT. Translating it yields CAWSTEFNSPLHF. The variable domain in full, completed from reference TRBV30 and TRBJ1-6, reads SQTIHQWPATLVQPVGSPLSLECTVEGTSNPNLYWYRQAAGRGLQLLFYSVGIGQISSEVPQNLSASRPQDRQFILSSKKLLLSDSGFYLCAWSTEFNSPLHFGNGTRLTVT.

The chain couples TRBV7-8 to TRBJ1-5; D possibly corresponds to TRBD1 (6 bases). Trimming removed 1 base at V and 7 bases at J, with 11 bases between. Germline CDR1 SGHVS, CDR2 FQNEAQ. The CDR3 consists of 14 residues. The CDR3 region is CASSLGVGGQPQHF. CDR3 sequence (DNA): TGTGCCAGCAGCTTAGGGGTTGGGGGCCAGCCCCAGCATTTT.

V is TRBV7-2 and J is TRBJ1-2, with 7 bases lining up with TRBD1. Unmatched junction bases numbered 8, after V lost 3 bases and J lost 1 base. The length of the CDR3 is 16 residues. Germline values: CDR1 SGHTA, CDR2 FQGNSA. The chain's CDR3 is CASSLRTGVFNYGYTF. The CDR3 DNA reads TGTGCCAGCAGCTTGCGGACAGGCGTGTTTAACTATGGCTACACCTTC.

The rearrangement uses TRBV7-4 and TRBJ1-1; D not resolved. The CDR3 is 11 amino acids. The germline V gene encodes CDR1 SGHVT and CDR2 SQSDAQ. Trimming removed 7 bases from V and 1 base from J, with 4 bases in between. The CDR3, as DNA: TGTGCCAGCAAAGGGAACACTGAAGCTTTCTTT. Encoded protein: CASKGNTEAFF.

The V call is TRBV10-1, the J call TRBJ1-5; D is uncertain. The CDR3 consists of 13 residues. V lost 4 bases and J lost 3, with 7 bases in between. CDR1 is WNHNN and CDR2 is SYGVQD in the germline V gene (reference sequence). The CDR3 DNA sequence: TGCGCCAGCAGTGCAGGCACCAATCAGCCCCAGCATTTT. Translating gives CASSAGTNQPQHF.

As for this clone: An end of the junction differs from the germline gene, which may be a read error. The same CDR3 arises from other DNA sequences in this sample as well. J is TRBJ1-1 and V is TRBV3-1 (or the pseudogene TRBV3-2); no definite D call. The CDR3 consists of 13 residues. CDR1 LGHDT and CDR2 YNNKEL come from the germline V gene (reference sequence). In DNA, the CDR3 is TGTGCCAGTAGCCGGATGGGCCGGACTGAAGCTTTCTTT. Encoded protein: CASSRMGRTEAFF.

The chain's CDR3 is CASSARGYNEQFF. Written as DNA, the CDR3 is TGTGCCAGCAGCGCGCGAGGTTACAATGAGCAGTTCTTC. The rearrangement joins TRBV7-2 to TRBJ2-1; no reliable D call. The CDR3 extends over 13 amino acids. CDR1 and CDR2 (germline): SGHTA, FQGNSA. The V end lost 5 bases, the J end lost 4 bases, and 9 bases lay between the germline ends.

This chain uses TRBV27 with TRBJ1-2; D gene unclear. Trimming removed 2 bases at V and 7 bases at J, with 11 bases between. CDR1 and CDR2 (germline): MNHEY, SMNVEV (reference sequence). The CDR3 length is 13 residues. CDR3 sequence: CASSLTPRLGYTF. CDR3 DNA: TGTGCCAGCAGTTTAACCCCTCGGCTTGGCTACACCTTC.

The genes are TRBV5-8 and TRBJ2-2; TRBD2 matches 12 bases. The CDR3 is 16 residues long. J was trimmed by 6 bases and V by 4 bases; bases with no gene match: 7. CDR1 and CDR2 from the germline V gene are SGHTS and YDEGEE. The CDR3 loop is CASSPTSGRPSGELFF. The CDR3 nucleotides are TGTGCCAGCAGCCCTACTAGCGGGAGGCCTTCCGGGGAGCTGTTTTTT.

The chain has TRBV18 and TRBJ2-1; D ambiguous. Germline V gene data show CDR1 as KGHSH and CDR2 as LQKENI. This CDR3 is 13 amino acids long. Trimming removed 3 bases at V and 5 bases at J, with 8 bases between. The CDR3 here is CASSPLQDNEQFF. The DNA of the CDR3 is TGTGCCAGCTCACCCCTCCAGGACAATGAGCAGTTCTTC.

The rearrangement uses TRBV29-1 and TRBJ1-2; a possible D gene is TRBD1 (6 bases). Trimming removed 7 bases at V and 6 bases at J, with 21 bases between. CDR3 length: 14 residues. Germline-derived CDR1 and CDR2 are SQVTM and ANQGSEA. The CDR3 region has the DNA TGCAGCGCCTTCATAACAGGGCCTAGCGATGGCTACACCTTC. Protein: CSAFITGPSDGYTF.

The rearrangement links TRBV7-3 to TRBJ2-5; 12 positions agree with TRBD1. Germline V CDR1 and CDR2: SGHTA, FQGTGA. This CDR3 has 15 residues. V lost 6 bases and J lost 5; bases outside the gene matches: 7. The CDR3: CASSLMGQGAETQYF. The CDR3 DNA reads as TGTGCCAGCAGTTTGATGGGACAGGGGGCGGAGACCCAGTACTTC.

The chain uses TRBV29-1 and TRBJ2-3; D not resolved. CDR3 length: 12 residues. CDR1 is SQVTM, CDR2 ANQGSEA, per germline. Trimming left V 4 bases short and J 3 bases short, with 8 bases between. This CDR3 is CSVVPGTDTQYF. The CDR3 DNA is TGCAGCGTTGTCCCCGGGACAGATACGCAGTATTTT.

This clone has only a few counts. Other DNA sequences in this specimen translate into the identical CDR3. This chain uses TRBV6-4 with TRBJ2-5, with D hard to call. The V gene lost 6 bases and the J gene lost 4 bases, with 6 bases spanning the gap. The germline V gene has CDR1 MRHNA and CDR2 SNTAGT. This CDR3 spans 11 amino acids. DNA for the CDR3: TGTGCCAGCAGCAACGGAGAGACCCAGTACTTC. It encodes CASSNGETQYF.

This chain uses TRBV29-1 with TRBJ2-6; D not certain. Germline V gene lookup returns CDR1 SQVTM and CDR2 ANQGSEA. Trimming pared 4 bases from V and 0 bases from J, leaving 7 bases between. The CDR3 spans 14 residues. The CDR3 nucleotides are TGCAGCGTTGCCTCCTACTCTGGGGCCAACGTCCTGACTTTC. Encoded protein: CSVASYSGANVLTF. Filled out from reference TRBV29-1 and TRBJ2-6, the complete variable domain reads SAVISQKPSRDICQRGTSLTIQCQVDSQVTMMFWYRQQPGQSLTLIATANQGSEATYESGFVIDKFPISRPNLTFSTLTVSNMSPEDSSIYLCSVASYSGANVLTFGAGSRLTVL.

V and J are TRBV12-3 or TRBV12-4 and TRBJ2-7, with D perhaps matching TRBD2 (5 bases). V was shortened by 4 bases and J by 7 bases, with 14 bases between the two germline ends. The CDR3 length is 13 residues. This CDR3 is CASSWLDSGEQYF. The CDR3 DNA follows: TGTGCCAGCAGTTGGCTGGACTCCGGAGAGCAGTACTTC.

The genes are TRBV12-5 and TRBJ2-1, with 7 positions matching TRBD2. CDR3 length: 14 residues. Germline trimming cut 5 bases from V and 2 bases from J; bases unmatched to any gene: 3. Per germline, CDR1 LGHNT and CDR2 FRNRAP. CDR3 DNA: TGTGCTAGTGGTCGGAGCGGGGCCTACAATGAGCAGTTCTTC. It specifies CASGRSGAYNEQFF.

This CDR3 is CASSVYQLSNEQFF. The CDR3 nucleotides are TGTGCCAGCAGCGTATACCAGCTATCCAATGAGCAGTTCTTC. The chain links TRBV9 to TRBJ2-1; no definite D call. V gave up 1 base and J gave up 6 bases, with 11 bases separating them. Germline CDR1 is SGDLS and CDR2 is YYNGEE. This CDR3 comprises 14 residues.

This chain's CDR3 is CAISPQVGANEKLFF. The DNA of the CDR3 is TGTGCCATCAGTCCACAGGTGGGGGCTAATGAAAAACTGTTTTTT. The chain uses TRBV10-3 and TRBJ1-4; a weak D match, TRBD1 (5 bases). This CDR3 spans 15 amino acids. Germline assignment: CDR1 ENHRY and CDR2 SYGVKD. Trimming removed 5 bases at V and 3 bases at J, with 13 bases between.

The V gene is TRBV5-4, the J gene TRBJ2-2; tentative D call: TRBD1 (5 bases). V was pared by 0 bases and J by 8 bases, with 11 bases between. The CDR3 consists of 14 residues. CDR1 SGHNT and CDR2 YYREEE come from the germline V gene (reference sequence). CDR3 DNA sequence: TGTGCCAGCAGCTTGGAACAGGCTCGGGGGGAGCTGTTTTTT. Its protein product is CASSLEQARGELFF.

The chain carries TRBV19 and TRBJ1-5, with 10 bases fitting TRBD1. This CDR3 region has 16 residues. Germline loops: CDR1 LNHDA, CDR2 SQIVND (reference sequence). V shed 5 bases and J 5 bases; nucleotides not matched to a gene: 9. The CDR3: CASSPDRGWEDQPQHF. In nucleotides, the CDR3 is TGTGCCAGTAGTCCGGACAGGGGGTGGGAGGATCAGCCCCAGCATTTT.